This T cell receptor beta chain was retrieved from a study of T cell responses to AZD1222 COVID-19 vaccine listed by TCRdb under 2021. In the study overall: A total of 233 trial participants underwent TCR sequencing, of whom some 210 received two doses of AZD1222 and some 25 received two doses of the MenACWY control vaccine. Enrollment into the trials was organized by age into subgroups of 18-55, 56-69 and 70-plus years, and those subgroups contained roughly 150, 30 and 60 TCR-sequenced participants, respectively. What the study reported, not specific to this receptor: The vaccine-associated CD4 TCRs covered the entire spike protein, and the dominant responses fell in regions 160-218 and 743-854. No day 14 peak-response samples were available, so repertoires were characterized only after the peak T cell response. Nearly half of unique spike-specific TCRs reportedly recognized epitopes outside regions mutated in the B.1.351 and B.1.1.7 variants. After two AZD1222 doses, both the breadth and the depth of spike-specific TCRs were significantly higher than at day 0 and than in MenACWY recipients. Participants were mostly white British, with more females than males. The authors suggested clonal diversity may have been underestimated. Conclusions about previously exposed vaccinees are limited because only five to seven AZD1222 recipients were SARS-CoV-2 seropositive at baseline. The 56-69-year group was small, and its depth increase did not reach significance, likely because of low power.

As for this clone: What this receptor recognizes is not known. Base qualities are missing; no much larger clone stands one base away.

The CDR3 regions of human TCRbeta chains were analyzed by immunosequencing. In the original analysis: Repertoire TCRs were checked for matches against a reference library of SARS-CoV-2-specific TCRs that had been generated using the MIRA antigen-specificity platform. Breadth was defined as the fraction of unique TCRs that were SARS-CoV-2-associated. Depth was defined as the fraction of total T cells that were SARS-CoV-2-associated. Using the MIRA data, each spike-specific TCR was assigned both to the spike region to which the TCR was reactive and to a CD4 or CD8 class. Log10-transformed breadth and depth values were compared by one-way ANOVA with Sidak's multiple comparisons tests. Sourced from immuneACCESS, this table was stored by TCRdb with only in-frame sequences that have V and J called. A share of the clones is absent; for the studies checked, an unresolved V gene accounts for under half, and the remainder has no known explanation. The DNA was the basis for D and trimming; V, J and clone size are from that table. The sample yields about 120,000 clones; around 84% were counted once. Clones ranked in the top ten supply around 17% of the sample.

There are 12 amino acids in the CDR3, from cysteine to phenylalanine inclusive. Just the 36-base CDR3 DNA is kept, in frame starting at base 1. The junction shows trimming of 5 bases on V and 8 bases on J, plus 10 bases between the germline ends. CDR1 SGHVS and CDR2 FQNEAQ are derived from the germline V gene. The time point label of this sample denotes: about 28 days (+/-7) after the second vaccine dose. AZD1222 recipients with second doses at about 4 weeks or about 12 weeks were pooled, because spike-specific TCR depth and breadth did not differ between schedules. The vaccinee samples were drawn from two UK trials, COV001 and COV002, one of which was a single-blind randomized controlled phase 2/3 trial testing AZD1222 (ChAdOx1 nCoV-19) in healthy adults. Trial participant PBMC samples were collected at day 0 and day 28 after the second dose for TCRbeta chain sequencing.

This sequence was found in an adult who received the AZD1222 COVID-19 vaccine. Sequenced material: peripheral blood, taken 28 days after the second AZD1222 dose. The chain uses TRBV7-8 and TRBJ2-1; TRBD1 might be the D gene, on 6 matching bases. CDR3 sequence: CASSPRGYEQFF. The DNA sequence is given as TGTGCCAGCAGCCCCAGGGGTTATGAGCAGTTCTTC.